This is a list of T cell receptor beta chains from one sample in a study of long-term antiretroviral therapy in people with HIV. Method: immunoSEQ multiplex PCR; TCRdb's copy keeps in-frame clones and lacks some. Of over 30,000 clones in the sample, about 85% were seen once. The sample was unsorted PBMCs, taken 1.1 years after starting antiretroviral therapy. All receptors come from a man aged 18 to 29 with HIV. Both conserved end residues are part of each CDR3. D genes are given only for firm matches. Size tells how often a clone was seen (once, few, many) or the class of an expanded clone, and some rows leave it out.

>TRBJ2-3|.|TRBV7-8|.|16
CASSSLGGWSTDTQYF
TGTGCCAGCAGCTCCTTGGGAGGTTGGAGCACAGATACGCAGTATTTT
>TRBJ2-3|.|TRBV2|.|14
CASSVGFPTDTQYF
TGTGCCAGCAGTGTTGGCTTTCCCACAGATACGCAGTATTTT
>TRBJ2-2|.|TRBV28|.|15
CASVRREVYAGELFF
TGTGCCAGCGTTCGGAGGGAGGTTTACGCCGGGGAGCTGTTTTTT
>TRBJ2-1|.|TRBV10-2|TRBD2|16
CASSDRVAGVYNEQFF
TGCGCCAGCAGCGACCGCGTAGCGGGGGTATACAATGAGCAGTTCTTC
>TRBJ2-5|.|TRBV1|.|20
CTSSQDIGSGRGGPQETQYF
TGCACCAGCAGCCAAGATATAGGGTCCGGACGCGGGGGGCCCCAAGAGACCCAGTACTTC
>TRBJ2-7|once|TRBV5-6|.|15
CASSLGPSSSYEQYF
TGTGCCAGCAGCTTGGGACCGTCAAGCTCCTACGAGCAGTACTTC
>TRBJ2-5|.|TRBV2|.|12
CASKVGGETQYF
TGTGCCAGCAAGGTTGGCGGGGAGACCCAGTACTTC
>TRBJ1-1|.|TRBV28|.|15
CASSFWGTDGTEAFF
TGTGCCAGCAGTTTCTGGGGCACAGATGGCACTGAAGCTTTCTTT
>TRBJ1-4|.|TRBV30|.|14
CAWTGHSTNEKLFF
TGTGCCTGGACGGGGCACTCAACTAATGAAAAACTGTTTTTT
>TRBJ1-4|.|TRBV25-1|.|13
CASSDGAREKLFF
TGTGCCAGCAGTGATGGGGCCCGTGAAAAACTGTTTTTT
>TRBJ2-7|.|TRBV18|.|12
CASSAPVPEQYF
TGTGCCAGCTCCGCCCCTGTGCCTGAGCAGTACTTC
>TRBJ1-5|.|TRBV7-3|.|16
CASSLRLVRNNQPQHF
TGTGCCAGCAGCTTACGGTTAGTCCGGAACAATCAGCCCCAGCATTTT
>TRBJ1-2|.|TRBV10-2|TRBD1|15
CASSDPGTGNYGYTF
TGCGCCAGCAGTGACCCCGGGACAGGGAACTATGGCTACACCTTC
>TRBJ2-1|.|TRBV18|TRBD2|14
CASSPPSGADEQFF
TGTGCCAGCTCACCGCCCAGCGGGGCAGATGAGCAGTTCTTC
>TRBJ2-1|once|TRBV27|TRBD2|15
CASSSGLAGVNEQFF
TGTGCCAGCAGTTCGGGACTAGCGGGAGTTAATGAGCAGTTCTTC
>TRBJ2-5|.|TRBV7-2|TRBD2|16
CASSLTRTRAGETQYF
TGTGCCAGCAGCTTAACCAGGACTAGGGCCGGGGAGACCCAGTACTTC
>TRBJ1-2|.|TRBV13|.|18
CASSLGGVRLKKGYGYTF
TGTGCCAGCAGCTTAGGGGGGGTTCGCCTTAAAAAAGGCTATGGCTACACCTTC
>TRBJ1-5|.|TRBV19|TRBD1|18
CASSIGPPGQGAYQPQHF
TGTGCCAGTAGTATAGGACCCCCGGGACAGGGAGCTTATCAGCCCCAGCATTTT
>TRBJ2-3|.|TRBV29-1|.|20
CSVRDASGTRANKGTDTQYF
TGCAGCGTCCGAGACGCGTCCGGGACGCGGGCTAATAAGGGCACAGATACGCAGTATTTT
>TRBJ2-5|.|TRBV2|.|13
CASSVFVQETQYF
TGTGCCAGCAGTGTGTTCGTCCAAGAGACCCAGTACTTC
>TRBJ2-7|.|TRBV28|TRBD1|15
CASSLKVTGNYEQYF
TGTGCCAGCAGTTTAAAAGTGACAGGGAACTACGAGCAGTACTTC
>TRBJ2-1|.|TRBV30|TRBD2|17
CAWSTDKTSGRWDEQFF
TGTGCCTGGAGTACCGATAAGACTAGCGGGAGATGGGATGAGCAGTTCTTC
>TRBJ2-1|.|TRBV9|TRBD2|17
CASSVATGGSSYNEQFF
TGTGCCAGCAGCGTAGCTACTGGCGGGAGTTCCTACAATGAGCAGTTCTTC
>TRBJ1-1|once|TRBV5-4|.|16
CATSGQSLGPNTEAFF
TGTGCCACCTCCGGACAGTCGTTGGGGCCGAACACTGAAGCTTTCTTT
>TRBJ1-1|.|TRBV5-1|.|13
CASRTDSNTEAFF
TGCGCCAGCAGGACAGATTCAAACACTGAAGCTTTCTTT
>TRBJ1-5|.|TRBV7-9|.|15
CASSREEYSNQPQHF
TGTGCCAGCAGCCGGGAGGAGTATAGCAATCAGCCCCAGCATTTT
>TRBJ1-2|once|TRBV15|.|15
CATSRGAGADYGYTF
TGTGCCACCAGCAGGGGGGCGGGGGCGGACTATGGCTACACCTTC
>TRBJ1-2|few|TRBV7-9|.|16
CASSSGYRVDSRGYTF
TGTGCCAGCAGCTCTGGCTACAGGGTGGACTCTAGGGGCTACACCTTC
>TRBJ1-1|.|TRBV20-1|.|11
CSAESYTEAFF
TGCAGTGCCGAATCCTACACTGAAGCTTTCTTT
>TRBJ2-7|.|TRBV5-4|TRBD2|13
CASSLGLHYEQYF
TGTGCCAGCAGTTTGGGACTACACTACGAGCAGTACTTC
>TRBJ2-5|.|TRBV2|TRBD2|16
CASRPSGGQLKETQYF
TGTGCCAGCAGACCCAGCGGGGGGCAACTCAAAGAGACCCAGTACTTC
>TRBJ1-2|.|TRBV6-5|.|15
CASKMNTGSAYGYTF
TGTGCCAGCAAAATGAATACAGGGTCGGCCTATGGCTACACCTTC
>TRBJ1-5|few|TRBV28|.|14
CASSGPSSNQPQHF
TGTGCCAGCAGTGGCCCTTCCAGCAATCAGCCCCAGCATTTT
>TRBJ1-1|.|TRBV11-2|.|13
CASSLDRNTEAFF
TGTGCCAGCAGCCTGGACAGGAACACTGAAGCTTTCTTT
>TRBJ1-3|.|TRBV5-1|TRBD1|16
CASSLQQGISGNTIYF
TGCGCCAGCAGCTTGCAACAGGGGATCTCTGGAAACACCATATATTTT
>TRBJ1-4|.|TRBV7-9|.|16
CASSLRAWGTNEKLFF
TGTGCCAGCAGCTTAAGGGCTTGGGGGACTAATGAAAAACTGTTTTTT
>TRBJ2-7|.|TRBV7-3|.|17
CASSLKSWGPSSYEQYF
TGTGCCAGCAGCTTAAAATCTTGGGGCCCCAGCTCCTACGAGCAGTACTTC
>TRBJ1-4|.|TRBV29-1|.|13
CSAYHNYLEKLFF
TGCAGCGCGTACCACAACTATCTTGAAAAACTGTTTTTT
>TRBJ2-1|once|TRBV15|.|16
CATSREGSGAYNEQFF
TGTGCCACCAGCAGAGAGGGTTCGGGGGCATACAATGAGCAGTTCTTC
>TRBJ2-7|.|TRBV5-4|TRBD1|12
CASSKTGEEQYF
TGTGCCAGCAGCAAAACAGGGGAAGAGCAGTACTTC
>TRBJ1-1|.|TRBV18|.|15
CASSPPRVQGREAFF
TGTGCCAGCTCACCACCCAGAGTACAAGGGCGTGAAGCTTTCTTT
>TRBJ2-7|once|TRBV5-4|.|18
CASSYSGWGHRGSYEQYF
TGTGCCAGCAGCTATTCGGGGTGGGGCCACCGAGGCTCCTACGAGCAGTACTTC
>TRBJ1-4|.|TRBV9|.|16
CASSVAGWGPQEKLFF
TGTGCCAGCAGCGTAGCCGGGTGGGGACCCCAGGAAAAACTGTTTTTT